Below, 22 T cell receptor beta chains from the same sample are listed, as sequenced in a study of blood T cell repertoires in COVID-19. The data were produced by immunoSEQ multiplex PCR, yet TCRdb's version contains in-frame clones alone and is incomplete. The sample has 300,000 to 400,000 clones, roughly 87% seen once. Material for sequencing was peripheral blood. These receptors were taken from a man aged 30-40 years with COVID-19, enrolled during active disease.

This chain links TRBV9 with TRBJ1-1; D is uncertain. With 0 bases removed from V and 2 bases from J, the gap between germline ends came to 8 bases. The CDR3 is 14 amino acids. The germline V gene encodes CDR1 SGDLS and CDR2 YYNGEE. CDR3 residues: CASSVATSNTEAFF. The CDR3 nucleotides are TGTGCCAGCAGCGTAGCTACGTCTAACACTGAAGCTTTCTTT.

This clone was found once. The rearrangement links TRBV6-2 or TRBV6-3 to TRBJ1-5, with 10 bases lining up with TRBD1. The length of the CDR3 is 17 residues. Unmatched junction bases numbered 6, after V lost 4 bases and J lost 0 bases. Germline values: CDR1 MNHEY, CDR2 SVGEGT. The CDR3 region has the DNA TGTGCCAGCAGTTTACGGACAGGGGGATATAGCAATCAGCCCCAGCATTTT. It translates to CASSLRTGGYSNQPQHF.

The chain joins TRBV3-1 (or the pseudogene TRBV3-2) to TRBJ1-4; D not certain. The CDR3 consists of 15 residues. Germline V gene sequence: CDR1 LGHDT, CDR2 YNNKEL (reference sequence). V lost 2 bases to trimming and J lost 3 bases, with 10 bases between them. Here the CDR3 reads CASSQQQAANEKLFF. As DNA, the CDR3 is TGTGCCAGCAGCCAACAGCAGGCCGCTAATGAAAAACTGTTTTTT.

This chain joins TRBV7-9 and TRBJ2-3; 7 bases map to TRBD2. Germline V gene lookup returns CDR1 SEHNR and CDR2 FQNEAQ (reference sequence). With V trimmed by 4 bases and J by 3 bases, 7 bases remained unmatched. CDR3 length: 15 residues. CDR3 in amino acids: CASSYSGDWTDTQYF. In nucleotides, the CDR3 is TGTGCCAGCAGCTACAGCGGGGACTGGACAGATACGCAGTATTTT.

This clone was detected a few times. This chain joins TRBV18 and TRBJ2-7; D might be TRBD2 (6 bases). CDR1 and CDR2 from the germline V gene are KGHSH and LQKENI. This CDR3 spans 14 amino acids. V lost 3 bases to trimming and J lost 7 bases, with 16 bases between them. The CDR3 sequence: CASSPGGPPLEQYF. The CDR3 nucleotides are TGTGCCAGCTCACCGGGGGGACCCCCGTTGGAGCAGTACTTC.

CDR3 residues: CASSYSSQGALSNQPQHF. CDR3 sequence (DNA): TGTGCCAGCAGTTACTCTTCACAGGGGGCCTTGAGCAATCAGCCCCAGCATTTT. The rearrangement links TRBV6-2 or TRBV6-3 to TRBJ1-5; 9 nucleotides align to TRBD1. From germline, CDR1 is MNHEY and CDR2 SVGEGT. This CDR3 is 18 amino acids long. The V segment lost 0 bases and the J segment 1 base; nucleotides outside the gene matches: 7.

Here the CDR3 reads CASSQVTGPVNSGANVLTF. The CDR3 nucleotides read TGCGCCAGCAGCCAGGTGACAGGGCCGGTAAACTCTGGGGCCAACGTCCTGACTTTC. The genes are TRBV4-3 and TRBJ2-6; TRBD1 matches at 7 bases. This CDR3 comprises 19 residues. Germline CDR1 LGHNA, CDR2 YSLEER. With V trimmed by 3 bases and J by 0 bases, 11 bases remained unmatched.

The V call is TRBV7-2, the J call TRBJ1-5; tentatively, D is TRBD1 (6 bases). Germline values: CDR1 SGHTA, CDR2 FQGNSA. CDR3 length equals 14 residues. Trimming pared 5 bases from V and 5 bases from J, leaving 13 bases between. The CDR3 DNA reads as TGTGCCAGCAGCCAAGTGGGGGGGCATCAGCCCCAGCATTTT. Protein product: CASSQVGGHQPQHF.

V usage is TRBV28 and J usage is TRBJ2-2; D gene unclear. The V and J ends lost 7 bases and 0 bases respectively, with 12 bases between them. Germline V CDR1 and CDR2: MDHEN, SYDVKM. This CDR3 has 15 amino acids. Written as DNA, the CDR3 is TGTGCCAGCACCCCGTACACTACGAACACCGGGGAGCTGTTTTTT. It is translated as CASTPYTTNTGELFF.

The CDR3 loop reads CASSPGQDYNEQFF. DNA for the CDR3: TGTGCCAGCAGTCCGGGACAGGACTACAATGAGCAGTTCTTC. The rearrangement links TRBV28 to TRBJ2-1; 8 bases map to TRBD1. The CDR3 extends over 14 amino acids. Germline V gene data show CDR1 as MDHEN and CDR2 as SYDVKM. J gave up 3 bases and V 5 bases, and 3 bases lay outside the gene matches.

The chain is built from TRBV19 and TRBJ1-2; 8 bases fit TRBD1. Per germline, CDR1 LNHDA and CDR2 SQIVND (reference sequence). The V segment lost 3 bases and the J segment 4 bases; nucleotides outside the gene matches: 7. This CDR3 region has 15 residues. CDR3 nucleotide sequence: TGTGCCAGTAGTATCCCGGGACAGGCCGTCTATGGCTACACCTTC. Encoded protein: CASSIPGQAVYGYTF.

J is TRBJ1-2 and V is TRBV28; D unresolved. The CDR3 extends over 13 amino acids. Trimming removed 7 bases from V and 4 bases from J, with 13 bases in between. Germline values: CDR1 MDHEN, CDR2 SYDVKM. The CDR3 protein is CASMRPVGYGYTF. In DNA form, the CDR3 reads TGTGCCAGCATGAGGCCAGTTGGCTATGGCTACACCTTC.

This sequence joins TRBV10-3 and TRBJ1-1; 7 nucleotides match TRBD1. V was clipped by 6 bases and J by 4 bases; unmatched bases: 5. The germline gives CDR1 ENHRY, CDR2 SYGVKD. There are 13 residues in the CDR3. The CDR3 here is CAIREGALTEAFF. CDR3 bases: TGTGCCATCAGAGAGGGGGCGCTCACTGAAGCTTTCTTT.

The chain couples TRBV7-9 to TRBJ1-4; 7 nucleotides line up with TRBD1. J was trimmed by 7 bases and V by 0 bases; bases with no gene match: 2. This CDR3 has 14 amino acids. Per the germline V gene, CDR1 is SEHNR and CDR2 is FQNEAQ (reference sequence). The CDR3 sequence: CASSLAGGGEKLFF. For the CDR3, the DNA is TGTGCCAGCAGCTTAGCAGGGGGCGGTGAAAAACTGTTTTTT.

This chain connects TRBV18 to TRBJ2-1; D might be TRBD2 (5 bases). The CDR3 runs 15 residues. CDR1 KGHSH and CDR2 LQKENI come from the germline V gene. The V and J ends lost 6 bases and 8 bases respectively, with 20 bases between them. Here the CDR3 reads CASSYGRTYGDEQFF. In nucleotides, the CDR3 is TGTGCCAGCTCTTACGGTAGAACCTACGGGGATGAGCAGTTCTTC.

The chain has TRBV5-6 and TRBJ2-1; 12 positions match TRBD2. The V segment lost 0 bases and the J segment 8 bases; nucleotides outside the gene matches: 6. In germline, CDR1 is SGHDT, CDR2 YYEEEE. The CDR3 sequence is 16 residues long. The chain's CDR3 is CASSLVSSGGVDEQFF. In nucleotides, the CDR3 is TGTGCCAGCAGCTTGGTCTCTAGCGGGGGGGTCGATGAGCAGTTCTTC.

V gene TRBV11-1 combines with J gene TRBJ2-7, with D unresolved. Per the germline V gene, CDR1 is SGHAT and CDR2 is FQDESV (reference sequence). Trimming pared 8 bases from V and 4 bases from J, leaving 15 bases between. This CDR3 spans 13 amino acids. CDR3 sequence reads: CASSRQPKYEQYF. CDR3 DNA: TGTGCCAGCTCTAGGCAGCCCAAGTACGAGCAGTACTTC.

The CDR3 loop is CASSPQTQGSSGELFF. The CDR3 region has the DNA TGTGCCAGCTCACCCCAAACTCAGGGGAGCTCCGGGGAGCTGTTTTTT. The chain combines TRBV18 with TRBJ2-2; perhaps TRBD1 as D (6 bases). Per the germline V gene, CDR1 is KGHSH and CDR2 is LQKENI. The CDR3 contains 16 residues. The ends were cut back, 3 bases at V and 6 bases at J, with 17 bases in the middle.

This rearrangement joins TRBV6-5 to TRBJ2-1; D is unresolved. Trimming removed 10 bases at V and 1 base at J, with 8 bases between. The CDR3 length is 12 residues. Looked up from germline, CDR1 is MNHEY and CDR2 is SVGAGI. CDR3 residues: CAILRSYNEQFF. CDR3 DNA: TGTGCCATCCTGAGGTCCTACAATGAGCAGTTCTTC.

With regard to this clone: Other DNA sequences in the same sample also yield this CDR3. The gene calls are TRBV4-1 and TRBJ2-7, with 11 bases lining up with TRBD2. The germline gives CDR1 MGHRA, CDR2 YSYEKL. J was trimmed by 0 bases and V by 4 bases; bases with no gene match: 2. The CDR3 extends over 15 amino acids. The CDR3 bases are TGCGCCAGCAGCCTCGGACTAGCGGGCTCCTACGAGCAGTACTTC. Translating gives CASSLGLAGSYEQYF.

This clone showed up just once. The CDR3, as DNA: TGTGCCAGCAACGGGGTAAGCTCCTACAATGAGCAGTTCTTC. Amino acids: CASNGVSSYNEQFF. This chain links TRBV9 with TRBJ2-1; a weak D match, TRBD2 (5 bases). Germline V gives CDR1 SGDLS, CDR2 YYNGEE. The length of the CDR3 is 14 residues. Trimming left V 6 bases short and J 0 bases short, with 10 bases between.

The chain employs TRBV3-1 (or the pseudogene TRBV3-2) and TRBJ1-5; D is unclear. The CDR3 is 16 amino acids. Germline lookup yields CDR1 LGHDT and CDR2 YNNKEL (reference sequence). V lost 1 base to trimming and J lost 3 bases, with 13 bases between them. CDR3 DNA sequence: TGTGCCAGCAGCCAAGTCGTGAGTTATCCCAATCAGCCCCAGCATTTT. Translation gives CASSQVVSYPNQPQHF.